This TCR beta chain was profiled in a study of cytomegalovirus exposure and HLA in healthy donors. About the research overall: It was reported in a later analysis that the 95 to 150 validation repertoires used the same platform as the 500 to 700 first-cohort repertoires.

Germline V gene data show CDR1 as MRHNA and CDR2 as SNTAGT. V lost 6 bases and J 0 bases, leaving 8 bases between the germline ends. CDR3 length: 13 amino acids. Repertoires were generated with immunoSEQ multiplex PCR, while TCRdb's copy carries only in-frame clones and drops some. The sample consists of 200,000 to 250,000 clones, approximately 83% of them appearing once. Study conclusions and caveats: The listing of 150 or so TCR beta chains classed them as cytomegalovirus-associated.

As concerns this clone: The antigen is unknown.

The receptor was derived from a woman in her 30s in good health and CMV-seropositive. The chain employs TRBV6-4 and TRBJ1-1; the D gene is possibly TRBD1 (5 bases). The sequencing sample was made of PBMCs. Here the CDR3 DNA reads TGTGCCAGCAGCTTGACAGTGAACACTGAAGCTTTCTTT. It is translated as CASSLTVNTEAFF.